This T cell receptor beta chain was captured by sequencing in a study of T-cell memory formation after mild COVID-19. The wider study: TCR clusters were mostly confined to one donor each. Study conclusions and caveats: Pre-infection memory already had some responding clones, implying cross-reactive memory joined. Clones that contracted clustered mainly in CM and EM if CD4+ and in EMRA if CD8+.

Using constant-segment primers, 5'RACE produced TCR alpha and TCR beta cDNA libraries carrying sample barcodes and UMIs. TCRdb reprocessed the 5' RACE reads via MiXCR and lists one record per CDR3 protein. The table shows some 200,000 distinct CDR3 sequences, with about 9.2% occurring only once. The CDR3 covers 14 residues. Germline lookup yields CDR1 LNHDA and CDR2 SQIVND (reference sequence). V lost 7 bases and J 1 base, leaving 12 bases between the germline ends. This clonotype showed up just a few times. Its antigen is as yet unknown. This TCR derives from a man between 18 and 35 years old who had mild COVID-19 (a few samples of this study predate the infection). Cell type and time point are not known. The specimen was PBMCs or a T cell subset sorted from them (not recorded which). V and J are TRBV19 and TRBJ2-3; D tentatively reads TRBD1 or TRBD2 (5 bases each). This chain's CDR3 is CASKDGAGTDTQYF. CDR3 coding DNA: TGTGCCAGTAAGGACGGGGCAGGCACAGATACGCAGTATTTT. The variable domain in full, completed from reference TRBV19 and TRBJ2-3, reads DGGITQSPKYLFRKEGQNVTLSCEQNLNHDAMYWYRQDPGQGLRLIYYSQIVNDFQKGDIAEGYSVSREKKESFPLTVTSAQKNPTAFYLCASKDGAGTDTQYFGPGTRLTVL.